This TCR beta chain was sequenced for a study of cytomegalovirus exposure and HLA in healthy donors (dated by TCRdb to about 2017). Regarding the complete study: In an earlier analysis of approximately 640 of the donors, around 290 Gb of sequence data and some 100 million unique TCR beta sequences from approximately 180 million T cells were reported. An early release that covered about 600 HLA-typed donors contained approximately 300 gigabases of sequencing data and tens of millions of unique TCR sequences. Of the approximately 400 genotyped donors, less than 90% were placed in the genetic ancestry cluster associated with self-reported Caucasian donors. The study aimed to test whether signatures of past pathogen exposure could be identified by cataloging public T cell receptors. The T cell repertoires of under 700 subjects were profiled by immunosequencing and related to cytomegalovirus serostatus. In addition to the first cohort of around 670 subjects, a separate validation cohort of around 110 different subjects was used. To predict cytomegalovirus infection status, the study brought together high-throughput TCR immunosequencing, statistical association of individual TCRs with disease status, and machine learning. A later analysis re-examined previously published TCR beta repertoires from around 670 donors and added high-resolution HLA genotyping to investigate patterns of TCR occurrence. Rather than using new phenotypic data, the later analysis identified candidate immune exposures from TCR beta sequences and from how often those sequences occurred across donors. To decide whether each TCR beta V gene segment behaved as functional or pseudogenic, an earlier analysis of approximately 620 of the donors relied on high-throughput TCR beta sequencing. Donor age, sex, ethnicity and CMV serostatus were compiled together with the repertoire data. A later genetic analysis took genome-wide SNP genotypes for about 65% of the 666 donors and used that subset as a discovery cohort. Every discovery cohort repertoire had been produced on one sequencing platform. Class I and class II HLA loci were covered by the typing at four-digit resolution. Typing coverage differed by locus: A, B, C, DRB1 and DQB1 were typed in roughly 629-630 donors, DQA1 in approximately 520, DPA1 in 600 to 610, and DPB1 in just under 490. About 5 DR-DQ haplotypes were handled as single units for association and clustering, since linkage in the cohort was strong. On average, roughly 250,000 unique TCR beta nucleotide sequences were sequenced per donor among 398 genotyped donors of the cohort, with roughly 18% of those sequences being non-productive.

To prepare the library, the immunoSEQ multiplex PCR assay was applied. For the multiplex PCR, a mixture combining 60 forward primers for TCR Vbeta segments and 13 reverse primers for TCR Jbeta segments was used. The CDR3 region of rearranged TCR beta genes was amplified from genomic DNA by a multiplex PCR assay. Amplified TCR beta libraries were sequenced as 87-base-pair reads on the Illumina HiSeq System. The authors processed their data as follows. A later analysis tallied roughly 80 million unique TCR beta chains across the 666 repertoires, and some 10 million of those chains were shared by two or more donors. Raw reads were error-corrected and collapsed into unique sequences by a nearest-neighbor algorithm in which closely related sequences were merged to remove PCR and sequencing errors. V, D and J gene segments were assigned by aligning CDR3 sequences to IMGT reference sequences. For a sequence to be retained, at least a six-nucleotide match to both a V gene segment and a J gene segment was required. A rearrangement counted as productive if the CDR3 had no stop codons and remained in frame with V and J, and every other rearrangement counted as non-productive. Following IMGT convention, CDR3 was defined as the stretch from the second conserved V-encoded cysteine up to the conserved J-encoded phenylalanine. In an earlier analysis of 550 to 650 of the donors, sequences lacking an unambiguous match to a single V gene segment were excluded. In an earlier analysis of 587 of the donors, V segments were called functional above 56.7% productive rearrangements and were called segregating when the between-donor standard deviation exceeded 5%. A statistical classification framework was developed to diagnose cytomegalovirus status using the catalog of TCR beta chain sequences. V and J gene assignment, in a later analysis, came from comparing TCR nucleotide sequences with IMGT/GENE-DB human TR gene sequences. In a later analysis, CDR3 sequences and most-parsimonious VDJ recombination scenarios were assigned using the TCRdist pipeline. A later analysis defined each TCR beta chain by its CDR3 amino acid sequence plus V-gene family, and excluded reads lacking a unique V-gene family. As a way to deal with suspected cross-contamination and a sequencing artifact, a later analysis dropped hundreds of nucleotide sequences that were highly shared and had low generation probability. A later analysis calculated a clonal expansion index for each public chain from normalized within-repertoire ranks of inferred template counts. A later analysis computed generation probabilities with a VDJ recombination model fitted to out-of-frame rearrangements, and checked the results against IGoR. Hypergeometric tests were used in a later analysis to score TCR-TCR, TCR-HLA and TCR-CMV co-occurrence, with a repertoire-size bias correction applied to the TCR pairs. False discovery rates were estimated in a later analysis by permuting HLA or CMV assignments 20 times. A later analysis grouped co-occurring TCRs with DBSCAN, adding TCRdist sequence similarity when clustering within HLA-allele-positive subsets. Repertoires with fewer than 30,000 or more than 120,000 public chains, plus five repertoires with anomalous nucleotide sharing, were excluded from co-occurrence clustering. Held by TCRdb, this immuneACCESS table contains in-frame sequences only and omits some clones. Under half of the omission traces to an unresolved V gene where checked; the cause of the rest is unknown. V, J and clone size were drawn from that table, and D and trimming were deduced from the DNA. For this sample the table gives about 120,000 clones, of which approximately 80% were detected only once. The ten biggest clones cover under 6.5% of the sample.

A remark on this clone: There is no known antigen for this receptor. Qualities for individual bases were not recorded, and no much larger clone is one base off.

Taken from the germline V gene, the CDR1 and CDR2 loops are SGHTA and FQGTGA. Deletion took 0 bases off V and 4 bases off J, with a span of 9 bases between the germline ends. The CDR3 runs 14 residues from the cysteine to the phenylalanine. Solely the CDR3 DNA is kept, with 42 bases framed from the first base. The full study reports these points: In a later genetic analysis, a missense DCLRE1C variant was associated with V-gene and J-gene trimming of TCR beta chains, and the association was replicated in an independent cohort. CMV serostatus was the only immune exposure information available for the cohort. In an earlier analysis of around 500 of the donors, most TCR beta V segments appeared in productive rearrangements about 90% or about 30% of the time, broadly matching IMGT annotations. In vitro tests confirmed that a few of the cytomegalovirus-associated TCR beta chains recognize cytomegalovirus antigens. The sequencing pipeline was judged likely to have produced a cluster of highly shared sequence variants as a technical artifact. A further reported finding was that TCR beta sequences accurately predicted the HLA-A and HLA-B alleles for most subjects in the first cohort. Some IMGT-functional V segments, including TRBV6-2 and TRBV6-3, could not be told apart with the 87-base-pair reads, so those segments were excluded. Because HLA typing was missing for some donors at each locus, association tests included only the typed subset. It was suggested by the authors that the approach could potentially be generalized to other disease states and immunological phenotypes. Because counts were too low, roughly 17 rarely observed V segments, including chromosome 9 orphons, were left out of the earlier analysis of approximately 500 of the donors. According to a later analysis, most CMV-associated TCR beta chains appeared to be HLA-restricted, and the HLA associations seemed to be driven largely by CMV exposure. In a later analysis, more than 15,000 TCR beta sequences were associated with specific HLA alleles at a false discovery rate of 0.05. In the study, roughly 160 TCR beta chains were listed as associated with cytomegalovirus. Correlated functional status among segregating V segments might reflect linkage disequilibrium, but an unknown experimental factor could not be ruled out. Most TCR sequences were seen in very few donors, while some public TCRs were found in many individuals. A later analysis found that TCR association rates varied across HLA loci, with DRB1 alleles showing the most associated TCRs and HLA-C alleles the fewest. In both the original and validation cohorts, the classifier was reported to diagnose cytomegalovirus status with high specificity and sensitivity. In a later analysis, several top co-occurrence clusters were reported to appear linked to parvovirus B19, influenza, CMV and Epstein-Barr virus. Presence/absence analyses assumed roughly uniform sequencing depth across donors, an assumption that may not hold. According to a later genetic analysis, donors in an Asian-associated ancestry cluster had fewer N-insertions in productive TCRs than the roughly 700-donor mean. Only TCR beta chains were sequenced in this cohort, and the absence of alpha or paired-chain data limited detectable features. In a later analysis, HLA-associated TCR beta chains were found to be more clonally expanded and to have lower generation probabilities than equally common non-associated chains. When HLA alleles, especially DR and DQ, strongly co-occurred, attributing TCR associations to individual alleles was difficult.

The cohort comprised several hundred healthy bone marrow donors. Cohort members were all nominally healthy when sampled, although unrecorded immune exposures were likely present. The donor was CMV seropositive and belonged to the group of about 290 seropositive cohort members. A peripheral blood sample was collected from each donor, and TCR beta sequencing was performed on peripheral blood mononuclear cells. The Qiagen DNeasy Blood Extraction Kit was used to extract genomic DNA from the blood cell samples. The sequence is built from TRBV7-3 and TRBJ1-2; there is no confident call for the D gene. The clonotype was recovered from a man aged 18 to 30 in good health and CMV-seropositive. Sequencing input: PBMCs. The encoded CDR3 is CASSLTPGLYGYTF. The nucleotide sequence is TGTGCCAGCAGCTTAACTCCAGGTCTCTATGGCTACACCTTC. The reference TRBV7-3 and TRBJ1-2 proteins fill in what lies around the CDR3, so the full variable domain reads GAGVSQTPSNKVTEKGKYVELRCDPISGHTALYWYRQSLGQGPEFLIYFQGTGAADDSGLPNDRFFAVRPEGSVSTLKIQRTERGDSAVYLCASSLTPGLYGYTFGSGTRLTVV.